A selection of T cell receptor beta chains follows, all from one sample in a study of cytomegalovirus exposure and HLA in healthy donors. Produced via immunoSEQ multiplex PCR; TCRdb's table is partial and in-frame only. The repertoire holds some 200,000 clones, roughly 80% seen once, with 1.5% to 2% in the top ten. Sequenced material: PBMCs. The receptors derive from a woman aged 18-35 years in good health and CMV-seronegative. The CDR3 runs from the conserved cysteine through the conserved F or W. A D gene is named only where the DNA matches it firmly. Only part of the rows carry a size: once, few, many, or a class if the clone is expanded.

d_call,j_call,v_call,cdr3_length,clone_size,cdr3_aa,cdr3_nt
TRBD2,TRBJ2-7,TRBV28,15,NA,CASSLGAGGPYEQYF,TGTGCCAGCAGTTTAGGAGCGGGAGGGCCCTACGAGCAGTACTTC
NA,TRBJ2-7,TRBV7-9,14,NA,CASSFGGKTYEQYF,TGTGCCAGCAGCTTTGGCGGGAAAACCTACGAGCAGTACTTC
TRBD1,TRBJ2-1,TRBV10-1,13,NA,CASRDDRGNEQFF,TGCGCCAGCAGGGACGACAGGGGCAATGAGCAGTTCTTC
NA,TRBJ1-4,TRBV19,15,few,CASSIVSGGNEKLFF,TGTGCCAGTAGTATAGTATCCGGGGGGAATGAAAAACTGTTTTTT
TRBD1,TRBJ1-1,TRBV18,13,NA,CASLQGLNTEAFF,TGTGCCAGCTTACAGGGGTTGAACACTGAAGCTTTCTTT
NA,TRBJ2-2,TRBV5-6,16,NA,CASSPYGRGESGELFF,TGTGCCAGCAGCCCCTACGGGCGCGGGGAGTCCGGGGAGCTGTTTTTT
TRBD1,TRBJ1-2,TRBV18,14,NA,CASSAGTGGGGYTF,TGTGCCAGCTCAGCCGGGACAGGGGGAGGTGGCTACACCTTC
TRBD2,TRBJ2-2,TRBV19,17,NA,CASSINLLAGHTGELFF,TGTGCCAGTAGTATAAATTTGCTAGCGGGACACACCGGGGAGCTGTTTTTT
NA,TRBJ2-1,TRBV5-1,14,NA,CASSLFAGSNEQFF,TGCGCCAGCAGCTTGTTTGCCGGGTCCAATGAGCAGTTCTTC
TRBD2,TRBJ2-1,TRBV18,16,NA,CASSPPTSEARNEQFF,TGTGCCAGCTCACCACCGACTAGCGAGGCTCGGAATGAGCAGTTCTTC
NA,TRBJ2-7,TRBV10-2,13,NA,CASRMTVSYEQYF,TGCGCCAGCAGAATGACAGTCTCCTACGAGCAGTACTTC
NA,TRBJ2-5,TRBV28,18,NA,CASSALRDFLPQEETQYF,TGTGCCAGCAGTGCGTTACGGGACTTTCTCCCTCAGGAGGAGACCCAGTACTTC
NA,TRBJ1-6,TRBV28,17,NA,CASSPAGPSSYNSPLHF,TGTGCCAGCAGTCCGGCAGGGCCGAGCTCCTATAATTCACCCCTCCACTTT
NA,TRBJ1-3,TRBV5-6,13,once,CASSSLSGNTIYF,TGTGCCAGCAGCTCCCTCTCTGGAAACACCATATATTTT
TRBD2,TRBJ2-3,TRBV7-2,17,NA,CASSRTSGRANTDTQYF,TGTGCCAGCTCGCGGACTAGCGGGAGGGCCAACACAGATACGCAGTATTTT
NA,TRBJ1-2,TRBV5-1,13,few,CASSFADLYGYTF,TGCGCCAGCAGCTTTGCCGACTTGTATGGCTACACCTTC
TRBD1,TRBJ2-1,TRBV28,15,NA,CASSRTGRTYNEQFF,TGTGCCAGCAGTCGGACAGGCCGAACCTACAATGAGCAGTTCTTC
TRBD2,TRBJ2-1,TRBV4-1,16,NA,CASSQRTSGSWDEQFF,TGCGCCAGCAGCCAAAGGACTAGCGGGAGTTGGGATGAGCAGTTCTTC
NA,TRBJ1-5,TRBV7-8,13,NA,CASSLYREQPQHF,TGTGCCAGCAGCCTGTACAGGGAACAGCCCCAGCATTTT
NA,TRBJ1-2,TRBV19,16,once,CASSAPGQGINYGYTF,TGTGCCAGTAGTGCGCCGGGACAAGGTATTAACTATGGCTACACCTTC
NA,TRBJ1-1,TRBV6-5,13,few,CASSSTGPTPAFF,TGTGCCAGCAGTTCTACAGGGCCCACGCCAGCTTTCTTT
TRBD1,TRBJ1-3,TRBV4-3,15,NA,CASSGDRGPGNTIYF,TGCGCCAGCAGCGGGGACAGGGGGCCCGGAAACACCATATATTTT
NA,TRBJ2-1,TRBV7-9,13,NA,CASSLSSYNEQFF,TGTGCCAGCAGCTTGAGCTCCTACAATGAGCAGTTCTTC
TRBD1,TRBJ2-3,TRBV5-6,16,NA,CASSLAVGQGADTQYF,TGTGCCAGCAGCTTGGCAGTTGGACAGGGGGCGGATACGCAGTATTTT
NA,TRBJ1-4,TRBV19,15,NA,CASRNRGGTNEKLFF,TGTGCCAGTAGAAATAGAGGAGGAACTAATGAAAAACTGTTTTTT
NA,TRBJ1-1,TRBV29-1,13,NA,CSVVGTQDTEAFF,TGCAGCGTTGTCGGCACGCAGGACACTGAAGCTTTCTTT
NA,TRBJ2-5,TRBV19,16,once,CASRKEGLSVQETQYF,TGTGCCAGTAGGAAGGAGGGTCTTAGCGTGCAAGAGACCCAGTACTTC
NA,TRBJ1-6,TRBV7-2,17,NA,CASSTTQGSSYNSPLHF,TGTGCCAGCAGCACGACACAGGGTAGCTCCTATAATTCACCCCTCCACTTT
TRBD1,TRBJ2-5,TRBV9,15,NA,CASSTGQGRIETQYF,TGTGCCAGCAGCACCGGACAGGGGCGGATAGAGACCCAGTACTTC
NA,TRBJ2-7,TRBV6-6,16,NA,CASSPRRGPSSYEQYF,TGTGCCAGCAGCCCCCGACGCGGCCCCAGCTCCTACGAGCAGTACTTC
NA,TRBJ2-7,TRBV2,14,few,CASHPGQNTYEQYF,TGTGCCAGCCATCCTGGACAAAACACCTACGAGCAGTACTTC